One sample yielded the 11 T cell receptor beta chains listed below, sequenced in a study of cytomegalovirus exposure and HLA in healthy donors. Amplification used 60 Vbeta primers and 13 Jbeta primers. The data were produced by immunoSEQ multiplex PCR, yet TCRdb's version contains in-frame clones alone and is incomplete. The listing contains about 150,000 clones. Source material: PBMCs. These TCRs come from a woman aged 50 to 60 in good health and CMV-seronegative.

The chain recombines TRBV25-1 with TRBJ2-1; 13 bases map to TRBD2. The CDR3 sequence is 17 residues long. Germline CDR1 MGHDK, CDR2 SYGVNS. After removal of 4 bases from V and 2 bases from J, the junction contained 5 bases not matched to a gene. CDR3 region: CASSGTSGRAAYNEQFF. The CDR3 nucleotides read TGTGCCAGCAGTGGTACTAGCGGGAGGGCCGCCTACAATGAGCAGTTCTTC.

In DNA form, the CDR3 reads TGTGCCAGCAGAGGAAACAGGGGGTTCTCTGAAGCTTTCTTT. Its translation: CASRGNRGFSEAFF. The gene calls are TRBV27 and TRBJ1-1, with TRBD1 identical over 8 bases. V shed 6 bases and J 6 bases; nucleotides not matched to a gene: 9. Per germline, CDR1 MNHEY and CDR2 SMNVEV (reference sequence). This CDR3 contains 14 residues.

The chain employs TRBV6-5 and TRBJ1-3; no clear D. Trimming took 8 bases from V and 0 from J, leaving 11 bases between them. Germline V gene data show CDR1 as MNHEY and CDR2 as SVGAGI. The CDR3 is 14 residues long. The CDR3 loop is CASRGWLSGNTIYF. The CDR3 DNA follows: TGTGCCAGCCGAGGGTGGCTCTCTGGAAACACCATATATTTT.

The chain couples TRBV6-5 to TRBJ1-2; no firm D call. Per the germline V gene, CDR1 is MNHEY and CDR2 is SVGAGI. The V end lost 6 bases, the J end lost 13 bases, and 21 bases lay between the germline ends. CDR3 length equals 13 residues. In nucleotides, the CDR3 is TGTGCCAGCAGGCTCGGGTCGGGAAGTCGCTGCACCTTC. Its protein product is CASRLGSGSRCTF.

The V gene is TRBV7-9, the J gene TRBJ2-2; D might be TRBD2 (5 bases). V lost 5 bases, J lost 3 bases, and 10 bases lay in between. CDR3 length: 14 amino acids. Germline loops: CDR1 SEHNR, CDR2 FQNEAQ (reference sequence). CDR3 sequence: CASSPGVYTGELFF. CDR3 in DNA: TGTGCCAGCAGCCCCGGGGTCTACACCGGGGAGCTGTTTTTT.

V and J are TRBV9 and TRBJ2-3, with D uncertain. This CDR3 contains 17 residues. Trimming stripped 0 bases from V and 4 bases from J, with 18 bases between. The germline V gene has CDR1 SGDLS and CDR2 YYNGEE. In DNA form, the CDR3 reads TGTGCCAGCAGCGTAGGAGGTAGAGGAAGATTGTCAGATACGCAGTATTTT. It yields the protein CASSVGGRGRLSDTQYF.

V gene TRBV5-4 combines with J gene TRBJ1-1; D is ambiguous. Deletions cut 3 bases from V and 4 bases from J, with 10 bases between. CDR3 length: 13 amino acids. Germline V gene data show CDR1 as SGHNT and CDR2 as YYREEE (reference sequence). The CDR3 here is CASSSGDGTEAFF. DNA of the CDR3: TGTGCCAGCAGCTCTGGAGATGGCACTGAAGCTTTCTTT. Filled out from reference TRBV5-4 and TRBJ1-1, the complete variable domain reads ETGVTQSPTHLIKTRGQQVTLRCSSQSGHNTVSWYQQALGQGPQFIFQYYREEENGRGNFPPRFSGLQFPNYSSELNVNALELDDSALYLCASSSGDGTEAFFGQGTRLTVV.

This chain joins TRBV5-4 and TRBJ2-3; D possibly corresponds to TRBD2 (7 bases). Germline lookup yields CDR1 SGHNT and CDR2 YYREEE (reference sequence). V shed 6 bases and J shed 0 bases, with 17 bases lying between them. The CDR3 has 16 residues. CDR3 amino acids: CASTPPGGESTDTQYF. In DNA, the CDR3 is TGTGCCAGCACCCCCCCGGGGGGCGAGAGCACAGATACGCAGTATTTT.

The chain has TRBV7-3 and TRBJ1-2; D remains unclear. V lost 4 bases and J 3 bases, leaving 15 bases between the germline ends. The CDR3 spans 15 residues. The germline V gene encodes CDR1 SGHTA and CDR2 FQGTGA. Here the CDR3 reads CASSSVGGSDYGYTF. As DNA, the CDR3 is TGTGCCAGCAGCTCAGTGGGAGGGAGCGACTATGGCTACACCTTC.

The chain combines TRBV9 with TRBJ2-1; D is ambiguous. Germline CDR1 is SGDLS and CDR2 is YYNGEE. V lost 0 bases to trimming and J lost 5 bases, with 9 bases between them. CDR3 size: 14 residues. The CDR3 protein is CASSVEKAHNEQFF. For the CDR3, the DNA is TGTGCCAGCAGCGTAGAAAAAGCACACAATGAGCAGTTCTTC.

The chain carries TRBV18 and TRBJ1-6; 7 bases align to TRBD1. This CDR3 spans 16 amino acids. J gave up 5 bases and V 6 bases, and 10 bases lay outside the gene matches. Germline V gene data show CDR1 as KGHSH and CDR2 as LQKENI. Here the CDR3 reads CASSHSGGSDNSPLHF. CDR3 bases: TGTGCCAGCTCGCACTCAGGGGGTTCGGATAATTCACCCCTCCACTTT.